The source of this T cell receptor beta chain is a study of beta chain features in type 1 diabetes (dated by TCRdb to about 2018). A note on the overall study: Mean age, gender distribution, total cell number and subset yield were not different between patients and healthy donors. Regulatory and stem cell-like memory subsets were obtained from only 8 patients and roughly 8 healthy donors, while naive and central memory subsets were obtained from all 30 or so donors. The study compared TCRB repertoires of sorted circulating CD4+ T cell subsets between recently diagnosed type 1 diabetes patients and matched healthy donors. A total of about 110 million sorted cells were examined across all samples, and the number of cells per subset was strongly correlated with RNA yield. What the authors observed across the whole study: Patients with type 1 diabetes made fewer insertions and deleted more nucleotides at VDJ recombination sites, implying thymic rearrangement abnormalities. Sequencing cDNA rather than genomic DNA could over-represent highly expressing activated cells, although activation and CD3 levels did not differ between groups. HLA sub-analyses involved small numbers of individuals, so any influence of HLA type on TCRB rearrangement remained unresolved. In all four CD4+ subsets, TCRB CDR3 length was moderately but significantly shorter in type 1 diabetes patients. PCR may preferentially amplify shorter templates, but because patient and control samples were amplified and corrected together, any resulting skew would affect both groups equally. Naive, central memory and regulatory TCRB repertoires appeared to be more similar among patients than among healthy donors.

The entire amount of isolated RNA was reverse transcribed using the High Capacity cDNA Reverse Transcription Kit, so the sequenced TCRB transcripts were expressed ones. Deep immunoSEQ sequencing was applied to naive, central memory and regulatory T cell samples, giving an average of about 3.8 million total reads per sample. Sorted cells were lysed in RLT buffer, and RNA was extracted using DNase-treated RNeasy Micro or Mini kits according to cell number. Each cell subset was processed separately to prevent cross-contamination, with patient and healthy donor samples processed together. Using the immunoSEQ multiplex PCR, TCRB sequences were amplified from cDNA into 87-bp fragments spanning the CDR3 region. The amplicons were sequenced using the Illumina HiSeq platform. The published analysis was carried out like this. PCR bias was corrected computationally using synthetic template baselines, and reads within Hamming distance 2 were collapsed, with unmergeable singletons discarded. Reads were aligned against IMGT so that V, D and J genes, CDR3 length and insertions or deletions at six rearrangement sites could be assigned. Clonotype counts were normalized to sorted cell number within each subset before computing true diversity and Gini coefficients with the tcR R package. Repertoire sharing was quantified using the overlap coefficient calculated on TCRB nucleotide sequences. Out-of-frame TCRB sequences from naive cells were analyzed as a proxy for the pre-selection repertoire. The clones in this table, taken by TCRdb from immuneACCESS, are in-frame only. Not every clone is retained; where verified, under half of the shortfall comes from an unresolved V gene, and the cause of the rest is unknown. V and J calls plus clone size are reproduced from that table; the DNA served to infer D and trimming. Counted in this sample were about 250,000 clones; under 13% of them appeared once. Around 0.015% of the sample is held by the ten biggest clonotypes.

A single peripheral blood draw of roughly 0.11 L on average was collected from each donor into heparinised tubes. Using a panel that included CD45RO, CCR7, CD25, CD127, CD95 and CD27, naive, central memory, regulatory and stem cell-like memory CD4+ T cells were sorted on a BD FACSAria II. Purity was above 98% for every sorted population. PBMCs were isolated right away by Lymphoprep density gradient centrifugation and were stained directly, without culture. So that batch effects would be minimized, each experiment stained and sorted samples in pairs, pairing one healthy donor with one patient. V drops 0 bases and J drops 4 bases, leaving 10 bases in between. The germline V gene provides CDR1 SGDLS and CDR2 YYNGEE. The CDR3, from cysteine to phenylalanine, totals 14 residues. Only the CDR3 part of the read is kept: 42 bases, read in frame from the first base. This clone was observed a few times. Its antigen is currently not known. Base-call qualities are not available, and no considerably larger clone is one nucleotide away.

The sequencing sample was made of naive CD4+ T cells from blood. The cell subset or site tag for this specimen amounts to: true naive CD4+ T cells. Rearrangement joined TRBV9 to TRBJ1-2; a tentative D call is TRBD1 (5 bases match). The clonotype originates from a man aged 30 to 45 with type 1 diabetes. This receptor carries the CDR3 CASSVVGASYGYTF. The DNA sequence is TGTGCCAGCAGCGTAGTAGGGGCAAGCTATGGCTACACCTTC. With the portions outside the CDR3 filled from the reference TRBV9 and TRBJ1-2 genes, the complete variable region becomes DSGVTQTPKHLITATGQRVTLRCSPRSGDLSVYWYQQSLDQGLQFLIQYYNGEERAKGNILERFSAQQFPDLHSELNLSSLELGDSALYFCASSVVGASYGYTFGSGTRLTVV.